The 14 T cell receptor beta chains below come from one sample, sequenced in a study of beta chain features in type 1 diabetes. Reverse transcribing all isolated RNA meant expressed TCRB transcripts were sequenced. Libraries were prepared by immunoSEQ multiplex PCR; TCRdb keeps only in-frame clonotypes and omits some of them. In the table there are almost 350,000 clones, 6.5% to 10% of which are singletons. Sequenced: central memory CD4+ T cells from blood. Receptors originate from a woman aged 18-35 years in good health.

The chain uses TRBV7-2 and TRBJ2-3; a weak D match, TRBD2 (6 bases). There are 16 residues in the CDR3. V was cut by 5 bases and J by 4 bases, with 19 bases left in between. Germline assignment: CDR1 SGHTA and CDR2 FQGNSA. CDR3 protein: CASSLRQLAAPDTQYF. CDR3 DNA sequence: TGTGCCAGCAGCCTGAGGCAGTTAGCGGCGCCAGATACGCAGTATTTT.

A few counts support this clone. V usage is TRBV6-5 and J usage is TRBJ2-7, with D maybe TRBD1 (6 bases). CDR1 is MNHEY and CDR2 is SVGAGI in the germline V gene. The CDR3 spans 12 residues. V lost 4 bases and J lost 6, with 10 bases in between. Here the CDR3 reads CASSSQGREQYF. CDR3 DNA sequence: TGTGCCAGCAGTTCACAGGGTCGCGAGCAGTACTTC.

This clone has a handful of counts. The chain couples TRBV5-1 to TRBJ2-3; 7 positions agree with TRBD1. Trimming took 3 bases from V and 0 from J; bases not matched to a gene: 7. Germline V gene sequence: CDR1 SGHRS, CDR2 YFSETQ. The CDR3 is 16 amino acids. CDR3 amino acids: CASSSTGQASTDTQYF. The CDR3 DNA sequence: TGCGCCAGCAGCTCTACCGGACAGGCCAGCACAGATACGCAGTATTTT.

This clone was seen at least ten times. The chain links TRBV28 to TRBJ2-2, with unresolved D. The CDR3 length is 13 residues. Deletions cut 6 bases from V and 1 base from J, with 6 bases between. Germline CDR1 and CDR2: MDHEN and SYDVKM. The chain's CDR3 is CASRLKNTGELFF. The CDR3 DNA sequence: TGTGCCAGCAGATTAAAGAACACCGGGGAGCTGTTTTTT.

This clone was seen repeatedly, ten times or more. DNA for the CDR3: TGTGCCAGCAGCGCCGGGACAGGGAGGGGAGATACGCAGTATTTT. Encoded protein: CASSAGTGRGDTQYF. The V gene is TRBV2, the J gene TRBJ2-3, with 9 bases matching TRBD1. This CDR3 is built from 15 residues. Looked up from germline, CDR1 is SNHLY and CDR2 is FYNNEI. V gave up 6 bases and J gave up 5 bases; unmatched junction bases: 9.

There are a few counts of this clone. In the same sample, other DNA sequences code for this CDR3. The chain has TRBV20-1 and TRBJ2-7, with D perhaps matching TRBD1 (5 bases). The CDR3 consists of 11 residues. Trimming shortened V by 3 bases and J by 4 bases, and 7 bases separated the two germline ends. Germline lookup yields CDR1 DFQATT and CDR2 SNEGSKA (reference sequence). CDR3 DNA: TGCAGTGCTAGGCAGGGATACGAGCAGTACTTC. It specifies CSARQGYEQYF.

This clone showed up many times. In DNA form, the CDR3 reads TGTGCCAGCAGCGAGGGACTAGCGGGAGCTTCCGAGCAGTACTTC. It codes for CASSEGLAGASEQYF. J is TRBJ2-7 and V is TRBV7-2, with 14 bases fitting TRBD2. Losses at the gene ends were 5 bases for V and 6 bases for J; bases not matched to a gene: 6. From germline, CDR1 is SGHTA and CDR2 FQGNSA. The CDR3 contains 15 residues.

This clone was recorded a few times. J is TRBJ2-1 and V is TRBV7-9; TRBD2 agrees at 10 bases. CDR1 and CDR2 (germline): SEHNR, FQNEAQ (reference sequence). The V gene end was trimmed by 3 bases and the J gene end by 8 bases; junction bases not matched to a gene: 7. The CDR3 has 15 amino acids. CDR3 residues: CASSFGLAAGDEQFF. CDR3 sequence (DNA): TGTGCCAGCAGCTTCGGACTAGCGGCCGGGGATGAGCAGTTCTTC.

The chain combines TRBV6-6 with TRBJ2-7; D is undetermined. CDR3 length: 12 amino acids. CDR1 and CDR2 (germline): MNHNY, SVGAGI (reference sequence). V gave up 5 bases and J gave up 6 bases, with 11 bases separating them. As DNA, the CDR3 is TGTGCCAGCAGTGAGGCAGGATCCGAGCAGTACTTC. Its translation: CASSEAGSEQYF.

This clone has only one observation. The V and J genes are TRBV5-6 and TRBJ2-5; 8 bases are shared with TRBD1. Trimming took 3 bases from V and 5 from J; bases not matched to a gene: 9. This CDR3 comprises 15 residues. In germline, CDR1 is SGHDT, CDR2 YYEEEE. The DNA of the CDR3 is TGTGCCAGCAGCTCCCGGACAGGGACTGTGGAGACCCAGTACTTC. Encoded protein: CASSSRTGTVETQYF.

This clone has a handful of counts. This chain connects TRBV4-3 to TRBJ1-5, with D unclear. Germline values: CDR1 LGHNA, CDR2 YSLEER. V shed 2 bases and J shed 0 bases, with 5 bases lying between them. This CDR3 comprises 14 residues. The CDR3 DNA sequence: TGCGCCAGCAGCCAAAAGGCTAGCAATCAGCCCCAGCATTTT. Its translation: CASSQKASNQPQHF.

This clone was seen a handful of times. V and J are TRBV10-1 and TRBJ2-7, with 7 bases lining up with TRBD2. Germline-derived CDR1 and CDR2 are WNHNN and SYGVQD (reference sequence). The CDR3 consists of 13 residues. The V segment lost 4 bases and the J segment 5 bases; nucleotides outside the gene matches: 5. CDR3 region: CASSAGTMDEQYF. The CDR3 DNA sequence: TGCGCCAGCAGTGCCGGGACTATGGACGAGCAGTACTTC.

This clone was detected a few times. A far more abundant clone sits one base away, making this likely a read error. Other DNA sequences in this specimen translate into the identical CDR3. The chain combines TRBV29-1 with TRBJ1-4; possible D gene TRBD1, 6 bases. Trimming left V 6 bases short and J 8 bases short, with 16 bases between. The germline CDR1 and CDR2 sequences are SQVTM and ANQGSEA. CDR3 length equals 13 residues. The CDR3 loop reads CSVRRQEGEKLFF. The CDR3 DNA follows: TGCAGCGTGCGCCGACAGGAAGGGGAAAAACTGTTTTTT. Full variable domain (remainder filled in from reference TRBV29-1 and TRBJ1-4): SAVISQKPSRDICQRGTSLTIQCQVDSQVTMMFWYRQQPGQSLTLIATANQGSEATYESGFVIDKFPISRPNLTFSTLTVSNMSPEDSSIYLCSVRRQEGEKLFFGSGTQLSVL.

This clone was seen more than once but under ten times. The chain couples TRBV29-1 to TRBJ2-3; D is unclear. The CDR3 runs to 14 residues. Trimming shortened V by 4 bases and J by 7 bases, and 18 bases separated the two germline ends. CDR1 is SQVTM and CDR2 is ANQGSEA in the germline V gene. The CDR3 sequence: CSVVQLVSSYTQYF. The CDR3 nucleotides read TGCAGCGTTGTCCAGTTAGTTAGCTCCTATACGCAGTATTTT.